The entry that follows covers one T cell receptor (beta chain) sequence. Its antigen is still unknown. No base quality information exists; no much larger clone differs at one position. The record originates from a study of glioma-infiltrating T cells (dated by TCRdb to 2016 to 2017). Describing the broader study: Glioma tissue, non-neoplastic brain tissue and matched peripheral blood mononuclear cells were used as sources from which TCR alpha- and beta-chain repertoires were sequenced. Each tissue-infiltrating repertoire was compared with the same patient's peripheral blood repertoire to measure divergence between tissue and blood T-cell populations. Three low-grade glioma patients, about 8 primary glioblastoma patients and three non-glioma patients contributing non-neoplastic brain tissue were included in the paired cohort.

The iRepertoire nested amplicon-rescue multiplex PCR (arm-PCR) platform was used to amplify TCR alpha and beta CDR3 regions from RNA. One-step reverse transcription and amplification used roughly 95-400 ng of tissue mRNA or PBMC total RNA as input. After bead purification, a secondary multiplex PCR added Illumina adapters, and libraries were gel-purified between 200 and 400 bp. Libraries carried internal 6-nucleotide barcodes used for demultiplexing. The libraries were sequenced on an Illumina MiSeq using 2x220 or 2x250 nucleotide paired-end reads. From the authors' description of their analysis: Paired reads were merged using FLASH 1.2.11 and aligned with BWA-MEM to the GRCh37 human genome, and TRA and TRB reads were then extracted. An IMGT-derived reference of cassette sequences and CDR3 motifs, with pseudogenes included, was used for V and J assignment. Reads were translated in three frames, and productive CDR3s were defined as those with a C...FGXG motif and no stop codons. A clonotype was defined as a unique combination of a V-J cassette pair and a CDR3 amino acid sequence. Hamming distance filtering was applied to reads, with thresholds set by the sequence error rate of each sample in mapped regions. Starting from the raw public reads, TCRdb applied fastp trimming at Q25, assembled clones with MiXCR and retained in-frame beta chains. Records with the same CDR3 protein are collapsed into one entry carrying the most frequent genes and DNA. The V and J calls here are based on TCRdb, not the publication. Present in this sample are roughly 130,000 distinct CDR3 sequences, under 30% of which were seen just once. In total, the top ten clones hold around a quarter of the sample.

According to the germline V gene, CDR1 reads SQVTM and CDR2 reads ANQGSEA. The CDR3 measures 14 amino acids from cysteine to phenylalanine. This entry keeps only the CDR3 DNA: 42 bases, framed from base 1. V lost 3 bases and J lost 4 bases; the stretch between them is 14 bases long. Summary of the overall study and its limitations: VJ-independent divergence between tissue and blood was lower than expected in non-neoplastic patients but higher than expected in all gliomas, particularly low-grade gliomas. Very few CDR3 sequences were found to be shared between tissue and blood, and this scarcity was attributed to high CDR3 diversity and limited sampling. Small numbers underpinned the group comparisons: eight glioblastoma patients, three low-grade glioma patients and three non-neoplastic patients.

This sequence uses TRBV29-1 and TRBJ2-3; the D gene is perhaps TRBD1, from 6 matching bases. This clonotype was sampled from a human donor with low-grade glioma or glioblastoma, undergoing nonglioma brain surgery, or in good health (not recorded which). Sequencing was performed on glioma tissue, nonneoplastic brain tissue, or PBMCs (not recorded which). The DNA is TGCAGCGTTGAGACAGGAGGAGGCCCAGATACGCAGTATTTT. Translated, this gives CSVETGGGPDTQYF.